Shown below are 13 T cell receptor beta chains from a single sample sequenced in a study of cytomegalovirus exposure and HLA in healthy donors. The PCR made use of 60 Vbeta and 13 Jbeta primers. Method: immunoSEQ multiplex PCR; TCRdb's copy keeps in-frame clones and lacks some. The sample lists 120,000 to 150,000 clones; over 75% were seen once. What was sequenced was PBMCs. The receptors come from a young man in good health and CMV-seropositive.

This clone was detected only a few times. This sequence joins TRBV14 and TRBJ2-1, with D possibly matching TRBD1 (6 bases). The V gene's germline CDR1 is SGHDN and CDR2 FVKESK. The CDR3 covers 17 residues. V lost 3 bases to trimming and J lost 0 bases, with 15 bases between them. CDR3 in DNA: TGTGCCAGCAGCCAGATCACAGGGTGGCGCTCCTACAATGAGCAGTTCTTC. Its protein product is CASSQITGWRSYNEQFF.

In this sample, this clone turned up a few times. The chain couples TRBV27 to TRBJ1-4; TRBD1 matches at 9 bases. Germline assignment: CDR1 MNHEY and CDR2 SMNVEV (reference sequence). V lost 6 bases and J lost 8; bases outside the gene matches: 4. The CDR3 totals 13 residues. The CDR3 DNA is TGTGCCAGCAGCCGGACAGGGGTGGAAAAACTGTTTTTT. Translated, it gives CASSRTGVEKLFF.

A single count supports this clone. The chain couples TRBV2 to TRBJ1-5; 8 nucleotides align to TRBD1. The ends lost 10 bases at V and 1 base at J; junction bases unmatched: 9. This CDR3 region has 15 residues. Germline V gene data show CDR1 as SNHLY and CDR2 as FYNNEI. The chain's CDR3 is CATTTGGRSNQPQHF. CDR3 nucleotides: TGTGCCACCACAACAGGGGGAAGGAGCAATCAGCCCCAGCATTTT.

The rearrangement uses TRBV28 and TRBJ2-1; 9 nucleotides match TRBD1. V was clipped by 6 bases and J by 10 bases; unmatched bases: 7. This CDR3 region has 13 residues. From germline, CDR1 is MDHEN and CDR2 SYDVKM. In DNA form, the CDR3 reads TGTGCCAGCAGGGCGGGACAGGGCGGCGAGCAGTTCTTC. This translates into CASRAGQGGEQFF.

Of note for this clone: The junction departs from germline at one end; a sequencing error may be responsible. The chain has TRBV7-9 and TRBJ1-5, with D possibly being TRBD1 (5 bases). Germline values: CDR1 SEHNR, CDR2 FQNEAQ (reference sequence). The CDR3 consists of 16 residues. The chain's CDR3 is CSSSPLGGYSNQPQHF. DNA for the CDR3: TGTTCCAGCAGCCCTTTGGGGGGGTATAGCAATCAGCCCCAGCATTTT.

The chain recombines TRBV5-6 with TRBJ1-2; no definite D call. Trimming cost V 1 base and J 5 bases, with 9 bases left between them. CDR3 length: 13 residues. Germline V gene sequence: CDR1 SGHDT, CDR2 YYEEEE. This CDR3 is CASSLRTSYGYTF. CDR3 coding DNA: TGTGCCAGCAGCTTGAGGACTTCTTATGGCTACACCTTC.

The chain employs TRBV6-1 and TRBJ2-1; TRBD1 matches 8 bases. Germline assignment: CDR1 MNHNS and CDR2 SASEGT. The CDR3 runs 14 residues. Trimming removed 5 bases from V and 8 bases from J; junction bases left unmatched: 8. In DNA, the CDR3 is TGTGCCAGCAGTCTTTTAACAGGGGGATATGAGCAGTTCTTC. This sequence encodes CASSLLTGGYEQFF.

This chain links TRBV5-5 with TRBJ2-7; D is uncertain. CDR1 and CDR2 (germline): SGHKS, YYEKEE (reference sequence). CDR3 length: 11 amino acids. Trimming took off 4 bases at V and 3 bases at J, with 5 bases between the two ends. CDR3 nucleotides: TGTGCCAGCAGCGCTAACTACGAGCAGTACTTC. Its translation: CASSANYEQYF.

This chain joins TRBV18 and TRBJ2-5; the match to TRBD1 covers 7 bases. TRBJ2-7 explains the end of the DNA better; the J call may be wrong. Germline V lookup: CDR1 KGHSH, CDR2 LQKENI. This CDR3 comprises 13 residues. The CDR3 spells CASSPPDRNEQYF. CDR3 nucleotide sequence: TGTGCCAGCTCACCACCGGACAGGAACGAGCAGTACTTC.

The chain is built from TRBV27 and TRBJ1-2; D is ambiguous. This CDR3 is built from 15 residues. Germline V gene sequence: CDR1 MNHEY, CDR2 SMNVEV (reference sequence). The V end was cut by 6 bases, the J end by 4 bases, with 18 bases between. The CDR3 bases are TGTGCCAGCAGACTAGACCGGGCTGGGAGCTATGGCTACACCTTC. Its translation is CASRLDRAGSYGYTF.

With respect to this clone: This CDR3 is also generated by other DNA sequences in the sample. The chain links TRBV5-1 to TRBJ2-5, with TRBD1 matching 10 bases. This CDR3 has 14 amino acids. Germline CDR1 is SGHRS and CDR2 is YFSETQ. J gave up 5 bases and V 3 bases, and 4 bases lay outside the gene matches. CDR3 DNA sequence: TGCGCCAGCAGCTCAGGGACAGGGGAGGAGACCCAGTACTTC. Translation gives CASSSGTGEETQYF.

V is TRBV5-6 and J is TRBJ1-2; 8 bases fit TRBD1. The trim removed 4 bases at V and 5 bases at J, leaving 7 bases unmatched. Per germline, CDR1 SGHDT and CDR2 YYEEEE. The CDR3 loop spans 14 amino acids. As DNA, the CDR3 is TGTGCCAGCAGCATTAGACAGGGGCAATATGGCTACACCTTC. It specifies CASSIRQGQYGYTF.

About this clone itself: No DNA is shown, since the ends of the CDR3 on it are uncertain; the CDR3 is the one TCRdb lists. V is TRBV19 and J is TRBJ2-2; TRBD1 is taken as the D call from the table, unchecked against the DNA. The length of the CDR3 is 15 amino acids, counting both ends. Germline V lookup: CDR1 LNHDA, CDR2 SQIVND (reference sequence). CDR3 amino acids: CASTSDRVVTGELFF.